A single sample gave rise to the 12 T cell receptor beta chains below, sequenced in a study of Ad26.COV2.S vaccination and SARS-CoV-2 variants. Clones were sequenced by immunoSEQ multiplex PCR, and TCRdb holds only the in-frame ones, with some missing. The sample records about 400,000 clones, around nine tenths being singletons. Specified treatment: some 20 received Ad26.COV2.S at low or high dose, single or two shots; 5 received placebo; per-sample allocation not given. Sampling took place 63 days after the first vaccine or placebo injection. The source was peripheral blood, collected in a trial of Ad26.COV2.S vaccine versus placebo. These receptors were taken from a person aged 18-60 years who received the Ad26.COV2.S COVID-19 vaccine or a placebo.

This chain connects TRBV5-5 to TRBJ1-1; a weak D match, TRBD1 (5 bases). The CDR3 runs to 14 residues. V was cut by 5 bases and J by 4 bases, with 15 bases left in between. Germline assignment: CDR1 SGHKS and CDR2 YYEKEE (reference sequence). Here the CDR3 DNA reads TGTGCCAGCAGTACGCGCACGGGACTCACTGAAGCTTTCTTT. The encoded protein is CASSTRTGLTEAFF. The entire variable domain, with the rest obtained from reference TRBV5-5 and TRBJ1-1, is as follows: DAGVTQSPTHLIKTRGQQVTLRCSPISGHKSVSWYQQVLGQGPQFIFQYYEKEERGRGNFPDRFSARQFPNYSSELNVNALLLGDSALYLCASSTRTGLTEAFFGQGTRLTVV.

This rearrangement joins TRBV7-3 to TRBJ2-3; TRBD1 matches at 12 bases. V trimming: 5 bases; J trimming: 6 bases; junction bases outside the gene matches: 6. This CDR3 contains 15 residues. The germline CDR1 and CDR2 sequences are SGHTA and FQGTGA. The chain's CDR3 is CASSRGTGGWDTQYF. The CDR3 DNA reads TGTGCCAGCAGCCGAGGGACAGGGGGCTGGGATACGCAGTATTTT. Variable domain in full (rest from reference TRBV7-3 and TRBJ2-3): GAGVSQTPSNKVTEKGKYVELRCDPISGHTALYWYRQSLGQGPEFLIYFQGTGAADDSGLPNDRFFAVRPEGSVSTLKIQRTERGDSAVYLCASSRGTGGWDTQYFGPGTRLTVL.

The chain recombines TRBV19 with TRBJ1-2, with 8 bases identical to TRBD1. There are 14 residues in the CDR3. Germline V gene lookup returns CDR1 LNHDA and CDR2 SQIVND (reference sequence). The ends lost 6 bases at V and 4 bases at J; junction bases unmatched: 7. The CDR3 loop is CASSRTGNLYGYTF. The CDR3, as DNA: TGTGCCAGTAGCAGGACAGGGAATCTCTATGGCTACACCTTC.

The rearrangement links TRBV9 to TRBJ2-2; possibly TRBD1 for D (5 bases). The V end lost 4 bases, the J end lost 2 bases, and 15 bases lay between the germline ends. This CDR3 comprises 16 residues. The germline V gene has CDR1 SGDLS and CDR2 YYNGEE. In DNA form, the CDR3 reads TGTGCCAGCAGCCCCCGCCGGACATACAACACCGGGGAGCTGTTTTTT. As protein: CASSPRRTYNTGELFF.

V gene TRBV30 combines with J gene TRBJ1-1; 8 nucleotides agree with TRBD1. CDR3 size: 15 residues. Germline V gene lookup returns CDR1 GTSNPN and CDR2 SVGIG (reference sequence). The junction had 10 bases not matched to a gene; V was cut back by 1 base and J by 6 bases. The CDR3 DNA follows: TGTGCCTGGAGTGACCGGGACAGGTTTTATTCTGAAGCTTTCTTT. It specifies CAWSDRDRFYSEAFF. Filled out from reference TRBV30 and TRBJ1-1, the complete variable domain reads SQTIHQWPATLVQPVGSPLSLECTVEGTSNPNLYWYRQAAGRGLQLLFYSVGIGQISSEVPQNLSASRPQDRQFILSSKKLLLSDSGFYLCAWSDRDRFYSEAFFGQGTRLTVV.

The rearrangement joins TRBV28 to TRBJ1-6, with D possibly matching TRBD1 (5 bases). Germline V CDR1 and CDR2: MDHEN, SYDVKM. V lost 2 bases to trimming and J lost 6 bases, with 11 bases between them. This CDR3 contains 15 residues. DNA for the CDR3: TGTGCCAGCAGTTTACTCCTTGGGGGTAATTCACCCCTCCACTTT. It translates to CASSLLLGGNSPLHF. Full variable domain (missing parts from reference TRBV28 and TRBJ1-6): DVKVTQSSRYLVKRTGEKVFLECVQDMDHENMFWYRQDPGLGLRLIYFSYDVKMKEKGDIPEGYSVSREKKERFSLILESASTNQTSMYLCASSLLLGGNSPLHFGNGTRLTVT.

The V and J genes are TRBV5-1 and TRBJ2-1; D unclear. This CDR3 is built from 17 residues. The germline V and J ends were trimmed by 4 bases and 0 bases, with 17 bases remaining between them. Germline assignment: CDR1 SGHRS and CDR2 YFSETQ. CDR3 nucleotide sequence: TGCGCCAGCAGCCCAAGGGTAGGGCCCAGCTCCTACAATGAGCAGTTCTTC. Protein product: CASSPRVGPSSYNEQFF. Full variable domain (missing parts from reference TRBV5-1 and TRBJ2-1): KAGVTQTPRYLIKTRGQQVTLSCSPISGHRSVSWYQQTPGQGLQFLFEYFSETQRNKGNFPGRFSGRQFSNSRSEMNVSTLELGDSALYLCASSPRVGPSSYNEQFFGPGTRLTVL.

The J gene is TRBJ2-1, the V gene TRBV27; 12 bases map to TRBD2. Trimming cost V 5 bases and J 8 bases; bases outside gene matches: 13. The germline CDR1 and CDR2 sequences are MNHEY and SMNVEV (reference sequence). The CDR3 is made up of 17 amino acids. CDR3 residues: CASSPATSGSLWDEQFF. DNA for the CDR3: TGTGCCAGCAGTCCAGCGACTAGCGGGAGTTTATGGGATGAGCAGTTCTTC.

The gene calls are TRBV7-9 and TRBJ2-2; D remains unclear. CDR1 is SEHNR and CDR2 is FQNEAQ in the germline V gene (reference sequence). The CDR3 covers 13 residues. Trimming shortened V by 5 bases and J by 4 bases, and 8 bases separated the two germline ends. The CDR3 DNA is TGTGCCAGCAGCACTCAGACCACCGGGGAGCTGTTTTTT. Translating it yields CASSTQTTGELFF.

The CDR3 DNA follows: TGTGCCTGGAGGACAACAAGGACCGGGGAGCTGTTTTTT. Translated: CAWRTTRTGELFF. The V call is TRBV30, the J call TRBJ2-2; the D is unclear. The germline gives CDR1 GTSNPN, CDR2 SVGIG (reference sequence). V dropped 3 bases and J dropped 5 bases, with 10 bases sitting between them. The CDR3 is 13 residues long.

The chain uses TRBV30 and TRBJ2-6; D is ambiguous. V lost 0 bases, J lost 14 bases, and 8 bases lay in between. The CDR3 extends over 11 amino acids. Germline V lookup: CDR1 GTSNPN, CDR2 SVGIG (reference sequence). The chain's CDR3 is CAWSVLTLLTF. DNA for the CDR3: TGTGCCTGGAGTGTACTAACCCTCCTGACTTTC.

The rearrangement links TRBV28 to TRBJ1-6, with TRBD1 as a possible D gene (5 bases). This CDR3 has 15 amino acids. Trimming stripped 5 bases from V and 6 bases from J, with 14 bases between. CDR1 is MDHEN, CDR2 SYDVKM, per germline. This CDR3 reads CASSRGTALNSPLHF. CDR3 nucleotide sequence: TGTGCCAGCAGTCGGGGGACGGCTCTTAATTCACCCCTCCACTTT.